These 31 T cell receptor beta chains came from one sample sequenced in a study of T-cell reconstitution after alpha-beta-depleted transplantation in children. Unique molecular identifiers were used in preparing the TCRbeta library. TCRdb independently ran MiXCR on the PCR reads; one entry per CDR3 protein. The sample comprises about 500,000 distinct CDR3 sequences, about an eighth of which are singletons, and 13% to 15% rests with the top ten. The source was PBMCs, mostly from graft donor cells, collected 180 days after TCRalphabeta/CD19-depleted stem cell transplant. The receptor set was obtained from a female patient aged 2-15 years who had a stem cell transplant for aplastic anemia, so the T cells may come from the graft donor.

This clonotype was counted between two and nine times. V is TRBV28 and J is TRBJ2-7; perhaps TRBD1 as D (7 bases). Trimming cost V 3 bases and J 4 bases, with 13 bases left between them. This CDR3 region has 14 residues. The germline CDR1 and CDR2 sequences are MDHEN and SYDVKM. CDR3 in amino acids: CASSFQGGRYEQYF. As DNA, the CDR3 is TGTGCCAGCAGTTTTCAGGGGGGTCGGTACGAGCAGTACTTC.

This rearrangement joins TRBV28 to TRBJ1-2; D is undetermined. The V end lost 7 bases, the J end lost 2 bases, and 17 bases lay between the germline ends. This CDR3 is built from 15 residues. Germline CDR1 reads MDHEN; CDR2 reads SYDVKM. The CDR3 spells CASNTKAGFNYGYTF. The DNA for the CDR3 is TGTGCCAGCAATACTAAGGCGGGTTTCAACTATGGCTACACCTTC.

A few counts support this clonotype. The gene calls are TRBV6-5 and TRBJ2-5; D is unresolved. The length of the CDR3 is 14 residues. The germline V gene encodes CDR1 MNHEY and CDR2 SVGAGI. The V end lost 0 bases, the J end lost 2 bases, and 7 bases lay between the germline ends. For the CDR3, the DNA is TGTGCCAGCAGTTACTCGCCAGGACAAGAGACCCAGTACTTC. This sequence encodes CASSYSPGQETQYF.

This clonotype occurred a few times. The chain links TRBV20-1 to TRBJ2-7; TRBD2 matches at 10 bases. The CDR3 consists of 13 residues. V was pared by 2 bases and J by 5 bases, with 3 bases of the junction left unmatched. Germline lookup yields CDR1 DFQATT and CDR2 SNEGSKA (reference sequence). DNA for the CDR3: TGCAGTGCTAGACTAGCGGGAGTAAACGAGCAGTACGTC. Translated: CSARLAGVNEQYV.

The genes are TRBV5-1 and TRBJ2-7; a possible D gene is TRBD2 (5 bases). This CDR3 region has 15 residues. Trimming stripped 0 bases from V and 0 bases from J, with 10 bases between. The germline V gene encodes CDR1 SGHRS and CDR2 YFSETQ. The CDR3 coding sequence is TGCGCCAGCAGCTTGGGGTGGGAGAGCTCCTACGAGCAGTACGTC. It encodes CASSLGWESSYEQYV.

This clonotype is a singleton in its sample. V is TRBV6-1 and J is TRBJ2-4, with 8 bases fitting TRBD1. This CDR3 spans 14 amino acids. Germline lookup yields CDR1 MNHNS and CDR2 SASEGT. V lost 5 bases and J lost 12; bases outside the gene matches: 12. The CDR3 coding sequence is TGTGCCAGCAGTAGGGACAGGTTAGCGCACAGTCAGTACTTC. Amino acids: CASSRDRLAHSQYF.

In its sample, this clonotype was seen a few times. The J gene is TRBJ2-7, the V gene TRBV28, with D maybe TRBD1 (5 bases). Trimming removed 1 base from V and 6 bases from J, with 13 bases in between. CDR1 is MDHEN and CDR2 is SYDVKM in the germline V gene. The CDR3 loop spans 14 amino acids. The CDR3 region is CASSLSVAGFEQYV. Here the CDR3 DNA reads TGTGCCAGCAGTTTATCAGTAGCAGGGTTCGAGCAGTACGTC.

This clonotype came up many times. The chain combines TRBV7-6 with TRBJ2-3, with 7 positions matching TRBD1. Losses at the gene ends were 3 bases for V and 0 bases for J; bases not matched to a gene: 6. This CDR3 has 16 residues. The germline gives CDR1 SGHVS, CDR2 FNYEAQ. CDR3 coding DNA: TGTGCCAGCAGCTTGGTAGGGGGCACTAGCACAGATACGCAGTATTTT. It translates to CASSLVGGTSTDTQYF. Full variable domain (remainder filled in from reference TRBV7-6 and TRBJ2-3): GAGVSQSPRYKVTKRGQDVALRCDPISGHVSLYWYRQALGQGPEFLTYFNYEAQQDKSGLPNDRFSAERPEGSISTLTIQRTEQRDSAMYRCASSLVGGTSTDTQYFGPGTRLTVL.

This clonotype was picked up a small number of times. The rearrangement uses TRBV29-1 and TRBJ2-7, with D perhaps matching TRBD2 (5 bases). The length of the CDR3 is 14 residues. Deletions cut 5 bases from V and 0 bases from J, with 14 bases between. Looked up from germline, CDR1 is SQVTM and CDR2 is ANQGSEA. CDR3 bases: TGCAGCGTTACCCGGACTCGGAGCTCCTACGAGCAGTACTTC. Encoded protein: CSVTRTRSSYEQYF.

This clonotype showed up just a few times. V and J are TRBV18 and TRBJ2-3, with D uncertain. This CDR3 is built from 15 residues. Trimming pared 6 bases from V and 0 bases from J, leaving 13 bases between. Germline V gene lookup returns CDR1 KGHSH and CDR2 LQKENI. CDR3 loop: CASSPALPSTDTQYF. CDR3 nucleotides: TGTGCCAGCTCCCCTGCACTTCCTAGCACAGATACGCAGTATTTT.

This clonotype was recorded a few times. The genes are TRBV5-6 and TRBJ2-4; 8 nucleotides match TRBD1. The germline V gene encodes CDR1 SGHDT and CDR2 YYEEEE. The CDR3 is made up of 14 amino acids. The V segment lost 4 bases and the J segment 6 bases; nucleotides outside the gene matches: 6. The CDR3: CASSVYRGVNIQYF. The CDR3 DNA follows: TGTGCCAGCAGCGTCTACAGGGGGGTAAACATTCAGTACTTC.

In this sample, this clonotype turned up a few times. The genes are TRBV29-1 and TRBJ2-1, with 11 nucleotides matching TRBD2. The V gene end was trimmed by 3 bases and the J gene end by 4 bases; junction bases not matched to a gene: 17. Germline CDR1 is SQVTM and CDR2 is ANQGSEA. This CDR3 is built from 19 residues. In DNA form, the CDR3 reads TGCAGCGTTGATAAGGGGGGGGGCCGTAGCGGGAGGGGGTACAATGAGCAGTTCTTC. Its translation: CSVDKGGGRSGRGYNEQFF.

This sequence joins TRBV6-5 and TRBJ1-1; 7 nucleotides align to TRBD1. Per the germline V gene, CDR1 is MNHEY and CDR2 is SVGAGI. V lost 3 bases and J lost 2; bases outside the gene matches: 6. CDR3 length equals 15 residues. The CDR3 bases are TGTGCCAGCAGTTATGCGACAGGGCTCAACACTGAAGCTTTCTTT. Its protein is CASSYATGLNTEAFF.

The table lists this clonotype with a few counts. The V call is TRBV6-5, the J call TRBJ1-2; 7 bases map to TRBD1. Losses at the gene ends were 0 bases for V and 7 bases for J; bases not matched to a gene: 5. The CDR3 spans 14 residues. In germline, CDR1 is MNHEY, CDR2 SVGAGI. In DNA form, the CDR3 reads TGTGCCAGCAGTTACTCGACAGGGTGGCGTGGCTACACCTTC. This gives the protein CASSYSTGWRGYTF.

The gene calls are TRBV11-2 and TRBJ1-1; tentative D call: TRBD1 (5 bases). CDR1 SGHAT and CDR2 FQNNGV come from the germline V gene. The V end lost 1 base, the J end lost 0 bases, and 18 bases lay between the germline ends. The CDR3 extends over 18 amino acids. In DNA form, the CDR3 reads TGTGCCAGCAGCTTAGGAGTCGGCAGGGCCTACATGAACACTGAAGCTTTCTTT. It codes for CASSLGVGRAYMNTEAFF.

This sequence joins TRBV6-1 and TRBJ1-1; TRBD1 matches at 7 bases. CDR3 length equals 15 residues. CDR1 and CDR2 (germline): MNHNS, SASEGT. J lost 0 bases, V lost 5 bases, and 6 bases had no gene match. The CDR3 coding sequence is TGTGCCAGCAGTCGGCCGGGACAGATGAACACTGAAGCTTTCTTT. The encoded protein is CASSRPGQMNTEAFF.

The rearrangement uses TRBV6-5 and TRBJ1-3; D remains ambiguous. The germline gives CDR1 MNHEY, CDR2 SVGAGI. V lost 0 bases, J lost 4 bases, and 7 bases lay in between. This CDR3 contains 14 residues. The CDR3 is CASSYSGNGNTIYF. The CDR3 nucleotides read TGTGCCAGCAGTTACTCGGGGAACGGAAACACCATATATTTT.

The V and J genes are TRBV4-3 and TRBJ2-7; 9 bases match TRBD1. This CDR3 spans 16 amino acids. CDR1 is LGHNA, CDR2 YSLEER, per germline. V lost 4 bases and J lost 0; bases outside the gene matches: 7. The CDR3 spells CASSRLSQGASYEQYF. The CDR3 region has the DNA TGCGCCAGCAGCCGTCTATCACAGGGGGCCTCCTACGAGCAGTACTTC.

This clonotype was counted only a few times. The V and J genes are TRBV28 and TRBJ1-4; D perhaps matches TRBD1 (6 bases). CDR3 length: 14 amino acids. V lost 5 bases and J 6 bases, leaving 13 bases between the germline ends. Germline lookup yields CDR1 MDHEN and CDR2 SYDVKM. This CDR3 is CASSITGADEKLFF. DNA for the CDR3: TGTGCCAGCAGTATTACGGGGGCAGATGAAAAACTGTTTTTT. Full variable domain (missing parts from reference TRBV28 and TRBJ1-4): DVKVTQSSRYLVKRTGEKVFLECVQDMDHENMFWYRQDPGLGLRLIYFSYDVKMKEKGDIPEGYSVSREKKERFSLILESASTNQTSMYLCASSITGADEKLFFGSGTQLSVL.

The CDR3: CASSLRSSGGYEQFF. The CDR3 DNA sequence: TGTGCCAGCAGCTTAAGGTCTAGCGGAGGGTATGAGCAGTTCTTC. The chain recombines TRBV7-2 with TRBJ2-1; 7 bases are shared with TRBD2. Per germline, CDR1 SGHTA and CDR2 FQGNSA. This CDR3 comprises 15 residues. J was trimmed by 8 bases and V by 2 bases; bases with no gene match: 9.

Here the CDR3 reads CASFLRVRAFF. The CDR3 DNA sequence: TGTGCTAGTTTTCTTAGGGTGCGGGCTTTCTTT. J is TRBJ1-1 and V is TRBV12-5; D call uncertain. Germline-derived CDR1 and CDR2 are LGHNT and FRNRAP. The CDR3 runs to 11 residues. V was clipped by 8 bases and J by 11 bases, with 15 bases between them.

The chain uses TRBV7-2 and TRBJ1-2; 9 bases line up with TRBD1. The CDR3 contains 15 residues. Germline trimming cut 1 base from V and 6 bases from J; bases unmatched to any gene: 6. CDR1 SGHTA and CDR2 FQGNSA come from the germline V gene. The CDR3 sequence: CASSLERWDRDGYTF. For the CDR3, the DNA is TGTGCCAGCAGCTTAGAGAGATGGGACAGGGATGGCTACACCTTC.

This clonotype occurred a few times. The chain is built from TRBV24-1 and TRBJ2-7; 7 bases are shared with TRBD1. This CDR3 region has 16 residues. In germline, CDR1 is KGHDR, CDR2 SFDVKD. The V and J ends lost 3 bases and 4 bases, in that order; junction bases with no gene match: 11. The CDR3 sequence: CATSDPPDRLGYEQYV. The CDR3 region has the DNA TGTGCCACCAGTGATCCGCCGGACAGGTTGGGATACGAGCAGTACGTC.

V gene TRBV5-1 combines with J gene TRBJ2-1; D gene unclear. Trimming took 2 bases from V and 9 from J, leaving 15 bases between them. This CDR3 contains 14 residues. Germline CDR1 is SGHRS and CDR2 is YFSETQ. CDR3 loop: CASSFPQGTGEQFF. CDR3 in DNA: TGCGCCAGCAGCTTTCCCCAAGGCACTGGTGAGCAGTTCTTC.

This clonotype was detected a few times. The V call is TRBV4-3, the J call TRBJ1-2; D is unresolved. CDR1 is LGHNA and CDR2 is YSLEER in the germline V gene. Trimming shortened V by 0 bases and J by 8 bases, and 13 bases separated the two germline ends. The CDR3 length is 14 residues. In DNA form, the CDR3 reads TGCGCCAGCAGCCAAGATCGAACAACCGGCGGCTACACCTTC. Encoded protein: CASSQDRTTGGYTF.

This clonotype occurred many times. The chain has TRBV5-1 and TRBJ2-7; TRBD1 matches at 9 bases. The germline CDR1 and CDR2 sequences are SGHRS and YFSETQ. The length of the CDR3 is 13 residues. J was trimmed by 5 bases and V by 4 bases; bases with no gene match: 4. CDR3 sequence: CASSRDRVDEQYF. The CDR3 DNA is TGCGCCAGCAGCCGGGACAGGGTTGACGAGCAGTACTTC.

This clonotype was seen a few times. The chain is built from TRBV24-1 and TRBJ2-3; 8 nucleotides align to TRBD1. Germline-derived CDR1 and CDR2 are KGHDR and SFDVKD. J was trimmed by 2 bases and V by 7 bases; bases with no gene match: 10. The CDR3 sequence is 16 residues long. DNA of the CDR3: TGTGCCACCAGCGATACTCGGACAGGGTCCACAGATACGCAGTATTTT. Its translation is CATSDTRTGSTDTQYF.

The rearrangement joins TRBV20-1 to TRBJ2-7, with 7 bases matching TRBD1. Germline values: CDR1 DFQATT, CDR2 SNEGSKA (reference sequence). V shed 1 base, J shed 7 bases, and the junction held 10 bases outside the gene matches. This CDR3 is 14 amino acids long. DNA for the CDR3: TGCAGTGCTAGAGCGGGGACAGCCCTCGGGGAGCAGTACTTC. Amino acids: CSARAGTALGEQYF.

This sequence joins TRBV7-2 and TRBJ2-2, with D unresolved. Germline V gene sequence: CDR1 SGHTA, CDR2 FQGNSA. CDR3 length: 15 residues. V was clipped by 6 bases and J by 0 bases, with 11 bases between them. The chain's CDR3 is CASRRGRANTGELFF. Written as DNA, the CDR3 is TGTGCCAGCAGACGTGGCCGGGCGAACACCGGGGAGCTGTTTTTT.

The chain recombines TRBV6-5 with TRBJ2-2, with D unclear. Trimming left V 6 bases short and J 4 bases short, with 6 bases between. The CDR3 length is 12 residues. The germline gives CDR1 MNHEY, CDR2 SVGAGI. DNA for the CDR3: TGTGCCAGCAGCCGTATCACCGGGGAGCTGTTTTTT. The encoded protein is CASSRITGELFF.

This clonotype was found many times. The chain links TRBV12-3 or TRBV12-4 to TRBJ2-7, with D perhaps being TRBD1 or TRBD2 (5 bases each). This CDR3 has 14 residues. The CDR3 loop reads CASGLWDHVSSVRV. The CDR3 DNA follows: TGTGCCAGCGGCCTTTGGGACCACGTATCTTCTGTAAGAGTC.